The clone carrying this T cell receptor beta chain showed up just a few times. No antigen is known for it. The sample is drawn from a study of post-analysis software for immune sequencing data. Looking at the study overall: Relapsing-remitting, secondary progressive and progressive-relapsing multiple sclerosis were all included among the disease courses. Findings and caveats of the study: TRBV5-6, TRBV5-1 and TRBV20-1 belonged to a set of roughly five TRBV segments that were more frequent in patients than controls. Multiple sclerosis patients had significantly lower normalized Chao1 diversity than controls.

J was trimmed by 3 bases and V by 1 base; bases with no gene match: 3. This CDR3 region has 14 residues. CDR1 SGHVS and CDR2 FQNEAQ come from the germline V gene. Sequencing libraries made from TCR beta cDNA carried unique molecular identifiers. When about 0.85 to 11 million T cells were used, they gave about 550,000 cDNA molecules. TCRdb reprocessed the PCR reads via MiXCR and lists one record per CDR3 protein. The sample comprises roughly 430,000 distinct CDR3 sequences, more than 30% of which are singletons, and less than 8% rests with the top ten. The source of this sequence is a girl aged 2 to 10 with multiple sclerosis. Sequencing input: blood. This sequence joins TRBV7-8 and TRBJ2-7, with 7 bases aligning to TRBD2. CDR3 amino acids: CASSLGTRSYEQYF. The CDR3, as DNA: TGTGCCAGCAGCTTAGGGACTAGGAGCTACGAGCAGTACTTC.